Following are 5 T cell receptor beta chains from one sample sequenced in a study of T cells in Graves' hyperthyroidism and ophthalmopathy. TCR beta CDR3 regions were amplified from RNA. With the HTBI primer set, the TCR CDR3 went through a first round of RT-PCR. TCRdb re-called the multiplex PCR reads through MiXCR, storing one row per CDR3 protein. The table shows around 560,000 distinct CDR3 sequences, with around 17% occurring only once. Sequencing was done on a sample of blood. The receptors shown here come from a young woman with Graves' hyperthyroidism.

This clonotype was found many times. The gene calls are TRBV19 and TRBJ2-3; TRBD2 matches at 10 bases. The V gene end was trimmed by 3 bases and the J gene end by 1 base; junction bases not matched to a gene: 13. CDR1 is LNHDA and CDR2 is SQIVND in the germline V gene (reference sequence). The CDR3 spans 19 residues. The CDR3 loop reads CASSMASSGGRGGTDTQYF. For the CDR3, the DNA is TGTGCCAGTAGTATGGCGTCTAGCGGGGGACGGGGGGGCACAGATACGCAGTATTTT.

In this sample, this clonotype turned up a few times. The V and J genes are TRBV13 and TRBJ2-5; D is unresolved. Trimming cost V 5 bases and J 4 bases, with 14 bases left between them. Germline V CDR1 and CDR2: PRHDT, FYEKMQ (reference sequence). This CDR3 spans 14 amino acids. The CDR3 reads CASSPAVVGETQYF. CDR3 bases: TGTGCCAGCAGCCCCGCCGTGGTCGGAGAGACCCAGTACTTC.

This clonotype was seen at least ten times. J is TRBJ1-1 and V is TRBV27; the D is unclear. The CDR3 consists of 14 residues. Germline V gene data show CDR1 as MNHEY and CDR2 as SMNVEV (reference sequence). The V gene lost 4 bases and the J gene lost 4 bases, with 13 bases spanning the gap. CDR3 protein: CASSSPQRGTEAFF. CDR3 DNA sequence: TGTGCCAGCAGTTCCCCGCAACGGGGCACTGAAGCTTTCTTT.

This clonotype was found many times. The rearrangement joins TRBV5-6 to TRBJ1-2, with D possibly being TRBD1 (5 bases). V lost 2 bases to trimming and J lost 0 bases, with 8 bases between them. The V gene's germline CDR1 is SGHDT and CDR2 YYEEEE. This CDR3 contains 14 residues. The CDR3 reads CASSFGGSNYGYTF. The CDR3 DNA reads TGTGCCAGCAGCTTTGGGGGTTCTAACTATGGCTACACCTTC. The complete variable domain, with remaining parts taken from reference TRBV5-6 and TRBJ1-2, reads DAGVTQSPTHLIKTRGQQVTLRCSPKSGHDTVSWYQQALGQGPQFIFQYYEEEERQRGNFPDRFSGHQFPNYSSELNVNALLLGDSALYLCASSFGGSNYGYTFGSGTRLTVV.

This sequence joins TRBV19 and TRBJ2-7, with TRBD2 identical over 8 bases. The CDR3 contains 15 residues. The V gene's germline CDR1 is LNHDA and CDR2 SQIVND (reference sequence). V shed 5 bases and J 0 bases; nucleotides not matched to a gene: 6. The CDR3 here is CASSPTLAGSYEQYF. The CDR3 bases are TGTGCCAGTAGTCCTACGCTAGCGGGCTCCTACGAGCAGTACTTC.